The 9 T cell receptor beta chains presented below share a single source sample, sequenced in a study of OX40 agonist ivuxolimab in advanced cancers. Assay used: immunoSEQ multiplex PCR; TCRdb lists only in-frame clones, some missing. This table holds around 94,000 clones, roughly 90% found once. Sequences were derived from CD4+ or CD8+ T cells sorted from blood, sampled in a trial of the OX40 agonist ivuxolimab. These receptors were taken from an adult with an advanced solid tumor such as melanoma, head and neck, liver or kidney cancer.

The chain couples TRBV13 to TRBJ1-1; D is unresolved. Germline values: CDR1 PRHDT, CDR2 FYEKMQ (reference sequence). V was shortened by 7 bases and J by 4 bases, with 10 bases between the two germline ends. The CDR3 covers 12 residues. DNA of the CDR3: TGTGCCAGCACCTCAGGTAGCACTGAAGCTTTCTTT. Translated: CASTSGSTEAFF.

The V call is TRBV4-3, the J call TRBJ2-2, with TRBD2 matching 7 bases. Trimming cost V 2 bases and J 4 bases; bases outside gene matches: 10. CDR1 LGHNA and CDR2 YSLEER come from the germline V gene. The CDR3 length is 17 residues. This CDR3 is CASSQSGEGRSTGELFF. CDR3 DNA sequence: TGCGCCAGCAGCCAAAGTGGGGAGGGCCGGAGCACCGGGGAGCTGTTTTTT.

The chain combines TRBV4-2 with TRBJ2-1; TRBD2 is a possible D gene (5 bases). The CDR3 is 18 amino acids. Germline V gene lookup returns CDR1 LGHNA and CDR2 YNFKEQ. V gave up 1 base and J gave up 2 bases, with 18 bases separating them. CDR3 loop: CASSQVSPSGGTYNEQFF. The CDR3 DNA sequence: TGTGCCAGCAGCCAAGTTAGTCCCAGCGGTGGTACCTACAATGAGCAGTTCTTC.

The chain uses TRBV9 and TRBJ1-1, with D possibly being TRBD1 (5 bases). V lost 2 bases and J lost 4, with 9 bases in between. The CDR3 spans 13 residues. Germline V CDR1 and CDR2: SGDLS, YYNGEE. CDR3 amino acids: CASSVWDGTEAFF. DNA of the CDR3: TGTGCCAGCAGCGTCTGGGACGGCACTGAAGCTTTCTTT.

The genes are TRBV7-8 and TRBJ2-1; D might be TRBD1 or TRBD2, each matching 5 bases. The V and J ends lost 5 bases and 9 bases respectively, with 14 bases between them. Germline CDR1 and CDR2: SGHVS and FQNEAQ. This CDR3 has 13 residues. CDR3 coding DNA: TGTGCCAGCAGCCCGCCACCCGGGACTGAGCAGTTCTTC. Translating it yields CASSPPPGTEQFF. Full variable domain (remainder filled in from reference TRBV7-8 and TRBJ2-1): GAGVSQSPRYKVAKRGQDVALRCDPISGHVSLFWYQQALGQGPEFLTYFQNEAQLDKSGLPSDRFFAERPEGSVSTLKIQRTQQEDSAVYLCASSPPPGTEQFFGPGTRLTVL.

V gene TRBV9 combines with J gene TRBJ2-7; TRBD1 matches at 8 bases. CDR3 size: 16 residues. The J segment lost 1 base and the V segment lost 4 bases, leaving 10 bases of the junction unmatched. Germline values: CDR1 SGDLS, CDR2 YYNGEE. Here the CDR3 reads CASSLQTGAPSYEQYF. The CDR3 DNA reads as TGTGCCAGCAGCCTTCAGACAGGGGCCCCGTCCTACGAGCAGTACTTC.

The gene calls are TRBV6-6 and TRBJ2-3; 8 nucleotides line up with TRBD2. Germline V gene data show CDR1 as MNHNY and CDR2 as SVGAGI (reference sequence). V shed 8 bases and J 6 bases; nucleotides not matched to a gene: 10. The length of the CDR3 is 14 residues. CDR3 in amino acids: CASQTSGPGDTQYF. CDR3 coding DNA: TGTGCCAGCCAAACTAGCGGCCCCGGGGATACGCAGTATTTT.

On this clone itself: Likely a read error: the CDR3 ends without its conserved phenylalanine or tryptophan. The chain joins TRBV5-4 to TRBJ1-2; tentatively, D is TRBD1 (5 bases). The CDR3 consists of 12 residues. Germline CDR1 reads SGHNT; CDR2 reads YYREEE (reference sequence). Trimming cost V 2 bases and J 8 bases, with 10 bases left between them. The CDR3 nucleotides read TGTGCCAGCAGCTTCGGGACTGGAGGCTACACCCTC. As protein: CASSFGTGGYTL.

The rearrangement joins TRBV5-6 to TRBJ2-3, with 8 nucleotides matching TRBD2. This CDR3 has 15 residues. Germline CDR1 reads SGHDT; CDR2 reads YYEEEE. The V gene end was trimmed by 1 base and the J gene end by 6 bases; junction bases not matched to a gene: 7. CDR3 sequence reads: CASSLPSGRADTQYF. CDR3 nucleotide sequence: TGTGCCAGCAGCTTGCCTAGCGGGCGTGCGGATACGCAGTATTTT.